This T cell receptor beta chain was identified in a study of T cells after yellow fever vaccination. V was trimmed by 3 bases and J by 0 bases, leaving 10 bases between them. There are 14 residues in the CDR3. Germline assignment: CDR1 SGHRS and CDR2 YFSETQ. Researchers made TCR cDNA using 5'RACE template switching, and this step added a universal primer site and UMIs. MiXCR, applied by TCRdb to the 5' RACE reads, yields one record per CDR3 protein. Of more than 350,000 distinct CDR3 sequences listed, around 10% are singletons. This clonotype was counted at least ten times. The sample in question was PBMCs, obtained on the day of the first yellow fever vaccination. The origin of this receptor is a young man who received the YFV17D yellow fever vaccine. This rearrangement joins TRBV5-1 to TRBJ2-7, with TRBD1 as a possible D gene (6 bases). The CDR3 loop is CASSWDIYSYEQYF. CDR3 DNA sequence: TGCGCCAGCAGCTGGGACATATACTCCTACGAGCAGTACTTC.